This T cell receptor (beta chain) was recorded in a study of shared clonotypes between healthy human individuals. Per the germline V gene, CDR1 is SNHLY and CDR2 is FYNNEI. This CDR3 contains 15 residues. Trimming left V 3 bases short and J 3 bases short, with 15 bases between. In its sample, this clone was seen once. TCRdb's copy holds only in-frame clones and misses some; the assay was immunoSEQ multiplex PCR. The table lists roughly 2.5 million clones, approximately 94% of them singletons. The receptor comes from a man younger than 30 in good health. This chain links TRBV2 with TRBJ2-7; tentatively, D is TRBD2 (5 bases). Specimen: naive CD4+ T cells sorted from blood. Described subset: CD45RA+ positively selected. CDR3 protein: CASSEFILTSYEQYF. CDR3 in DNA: TGTGCCAGCAGTGAGTTCATACTAACTAGCTACGAGCAGTACTTC.